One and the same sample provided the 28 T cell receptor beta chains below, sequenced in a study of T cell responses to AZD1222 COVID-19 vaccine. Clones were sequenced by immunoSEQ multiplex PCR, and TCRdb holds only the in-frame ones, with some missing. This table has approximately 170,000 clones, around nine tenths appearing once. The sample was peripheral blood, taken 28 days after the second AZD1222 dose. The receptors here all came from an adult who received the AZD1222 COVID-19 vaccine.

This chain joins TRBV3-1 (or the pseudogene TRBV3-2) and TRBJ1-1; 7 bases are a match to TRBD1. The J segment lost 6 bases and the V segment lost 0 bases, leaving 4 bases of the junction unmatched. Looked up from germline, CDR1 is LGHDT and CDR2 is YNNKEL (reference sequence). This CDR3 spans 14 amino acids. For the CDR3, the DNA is TGTGCCAGCAGCCAAGAGGTCAGGGGGGCTGAAGCTTTCTTT. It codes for CASSQEVRGAEAFF.

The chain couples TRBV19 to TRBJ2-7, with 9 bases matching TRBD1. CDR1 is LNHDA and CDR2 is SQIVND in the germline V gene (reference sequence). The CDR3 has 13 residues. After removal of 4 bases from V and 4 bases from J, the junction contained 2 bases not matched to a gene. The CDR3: CASSRDRDYEQYF. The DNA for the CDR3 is TGTGCCAGTAGTAGGGACAGGGATTACGAGCAGTACTTC.

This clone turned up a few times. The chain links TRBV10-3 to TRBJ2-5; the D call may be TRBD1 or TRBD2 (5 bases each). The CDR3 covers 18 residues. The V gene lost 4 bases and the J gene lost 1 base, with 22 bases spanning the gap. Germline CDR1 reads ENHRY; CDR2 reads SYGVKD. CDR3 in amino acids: CAISVLGGPGPSQETQYF. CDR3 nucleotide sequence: TGTGCCATCAGTGTCCTCGGTGGGCCGGGACCGTCCCAAGAGACCCAGTACTTC.

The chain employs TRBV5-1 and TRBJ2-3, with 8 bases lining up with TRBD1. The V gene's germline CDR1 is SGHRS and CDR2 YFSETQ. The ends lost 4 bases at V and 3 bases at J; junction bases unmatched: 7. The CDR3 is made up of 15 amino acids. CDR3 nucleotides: TGCGCCAGCAGCCCGACAGGGGTTGGGACAGATACGCAGTATTTT. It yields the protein CASSPTGVGTDTQYF.

Here the CDR3 reads CASSSPRDGANEKLFF. The CDR3 DNA reads as TGTGCCAGTAGTTCACCGAGGGACGGAGCTAATGAAAAACTGTTTTTT. The chain uses TRBV19 and TRBJ1-4; D possibly corresponds to TRBD1 (5 bases). CDR3 length: 16 residues. The V gene lost 5 bases and the J gene lost 3 bases, with 16 bases spanning the gap. CDR1 is LNHDA and CDR2 is SQIVND in the germline V gene (reference sequence). The entire variable domain, with the rest obtained from reference TRBV19 and TRBJ1-4, is as follows: DGGITQSPKYLFRKEGQNVTLSCEQNLNHDAMYWYRQDPGQGLRLIYYSQIVNDFQKGDIAEGYSVSREKKESFPLTVTSAQKNPTAFYLCASSSPRDGANEKLFFGSGTQLSVL.

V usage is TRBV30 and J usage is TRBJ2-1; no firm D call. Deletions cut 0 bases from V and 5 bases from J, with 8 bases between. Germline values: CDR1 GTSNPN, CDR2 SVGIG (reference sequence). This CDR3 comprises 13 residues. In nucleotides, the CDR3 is TGTGCCTGGAGTGTCGACCTTGACAATGAGCAGTTCTTC. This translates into CAWSVDLDNEQFF.

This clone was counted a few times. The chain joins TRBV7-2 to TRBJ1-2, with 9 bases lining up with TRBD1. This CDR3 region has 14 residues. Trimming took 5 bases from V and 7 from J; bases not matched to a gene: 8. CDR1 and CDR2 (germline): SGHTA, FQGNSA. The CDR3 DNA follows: TGTGCCAGCAGCGCTCTCCGGGACAGGGCTGGCTACACCTTC. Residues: CASSALRDRAGYTF. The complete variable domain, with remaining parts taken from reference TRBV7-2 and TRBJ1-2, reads GAGVSQSPSNKVTEKGKDVELRCDPISGHTALYWYRQSLGQGLEFLIYFQGNSAPDKSGLPSDRFSAERTGGSVSTLTIQRTQQEDSAVYLCASSALRDRAGYTFGSGTRLTVV.

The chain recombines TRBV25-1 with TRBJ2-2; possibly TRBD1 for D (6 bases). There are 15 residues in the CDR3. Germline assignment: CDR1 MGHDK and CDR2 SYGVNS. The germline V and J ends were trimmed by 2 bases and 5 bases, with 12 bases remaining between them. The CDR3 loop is CASSEIGGWTGELFF. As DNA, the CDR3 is TGTGCCAGCAGTGAAATAGGGGGATGGACCGGGGAGCTGTTTTTT.

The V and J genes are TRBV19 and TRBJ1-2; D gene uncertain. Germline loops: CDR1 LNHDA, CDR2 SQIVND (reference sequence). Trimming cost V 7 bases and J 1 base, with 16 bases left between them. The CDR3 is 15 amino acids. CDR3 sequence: CASTLQRGGNYGYTF. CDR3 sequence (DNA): TGTGCCAGTACCCTCCAGCGGGGAGGTAACTATGGCTACACCTTC.

In DNA, the CDR3 is TGTGCCAGCAGCGTAGGAGGGACAGGCTACGAGCAGTACTTC. This encodes CASSVGGTGYEQYF. The chain carries TRBV9 and TRBJ2-7; 8 bases are a match to TRBD1. Germline V gene data show CDR1 as SGDLS and CDR2 as YYNGEE. The length of the CDR3 is 14 residues. The J segment lost 3 bases and the V segment lost 0 bases, leaving 2 bases of the junction unmatched. Variable domain in full (rest from reference TRBV9 and TRBJ2-7): DSGVTQTPKHLITATGQRVTLRCSPRSGDLSVYWYQQSLDQGLQFLIQYYNGEERAKGNILERFSAQQFPDLHSELNLSSLELGDSALYFCASSVGGTGYEQYFGPGTRLTVT.

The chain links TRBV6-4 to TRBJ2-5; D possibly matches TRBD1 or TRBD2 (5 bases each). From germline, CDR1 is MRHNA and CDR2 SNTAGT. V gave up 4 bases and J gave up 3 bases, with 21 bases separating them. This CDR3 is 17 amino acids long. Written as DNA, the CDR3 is TGTGCCAGCAGTGCAACCGGGACCCACTTTGGGGAAGAGACCCAGTACTTC. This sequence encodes CASSATGTHFGEETQYF.

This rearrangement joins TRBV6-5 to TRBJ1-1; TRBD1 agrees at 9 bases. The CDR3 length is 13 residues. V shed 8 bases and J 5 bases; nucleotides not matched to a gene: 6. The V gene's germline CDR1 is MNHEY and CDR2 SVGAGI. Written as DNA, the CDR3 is TGTGCCAGCTACAGGGGGCTTGGAACTGAAGCTTTCTTT. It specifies CASYRGLGTEAFF.

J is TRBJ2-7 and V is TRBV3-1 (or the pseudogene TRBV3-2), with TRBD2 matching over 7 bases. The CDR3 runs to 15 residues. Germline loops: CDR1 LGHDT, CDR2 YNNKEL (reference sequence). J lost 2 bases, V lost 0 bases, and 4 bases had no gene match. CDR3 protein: CASSQEGGRPYEQYF. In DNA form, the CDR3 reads TGTGCCAGCAGCCAAGAGGGAGGGAGGCCCTACGAGCAGTACTTC.

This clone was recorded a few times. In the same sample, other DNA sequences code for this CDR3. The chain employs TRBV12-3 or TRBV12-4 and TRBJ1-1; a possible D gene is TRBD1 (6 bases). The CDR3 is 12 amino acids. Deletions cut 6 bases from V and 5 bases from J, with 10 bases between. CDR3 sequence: CASSPRGTEAFF. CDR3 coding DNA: TGTGCCAGCAGCCCTAGGGGGACTGAAGCTTTCTTT.

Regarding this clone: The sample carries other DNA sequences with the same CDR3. The CDR3 region is CAWTSSGNTIYF. The CDR3 region has the DNA TGTGCCTGGACCTCCTCTGGAAACACCATATATTTT. The genes are TRBV30 and TRBJ1-3; D remains unclear. CDR3 size: 12 residues. Germline values: CDR1 GTSNPN, CDR2 SVGIG (reference sequence). Trimming took 4 bases from V and 0 from J, leaving 4 bases between them.

CDR3 sequence: CASRTNRVGQPQHF. The CDR3 bases are TGTGCCAGCAGGACGAACAGGGTCGGTCAGCCCCAGCATTTT. This sequence joins TRBV27 and TRBJ1-5; D might be TRBD1 (6 bases). In germline, CDR1 is MNHEY, CDR2 SMNVEV (reference sequence). The CDR3 spans 14 residues. V was cut by 6 bases and J by 6 bases, with 15 bases left in between.

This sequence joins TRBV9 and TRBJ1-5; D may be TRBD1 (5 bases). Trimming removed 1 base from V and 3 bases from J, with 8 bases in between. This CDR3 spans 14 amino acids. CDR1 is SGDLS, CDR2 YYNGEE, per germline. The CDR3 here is CASSVSGFNQPQHF. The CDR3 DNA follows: TGTGCCAGCAGCGTATCAGGGTTCAATCAGCCCCAGCATTTT.

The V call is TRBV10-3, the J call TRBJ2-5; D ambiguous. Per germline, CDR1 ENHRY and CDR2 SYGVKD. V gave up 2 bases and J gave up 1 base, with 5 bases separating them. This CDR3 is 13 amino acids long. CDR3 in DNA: TGTGCCATCAGTGAGGGCACCCAAGAGACCCAGTACTTC. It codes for CAISEGTQETQYF.

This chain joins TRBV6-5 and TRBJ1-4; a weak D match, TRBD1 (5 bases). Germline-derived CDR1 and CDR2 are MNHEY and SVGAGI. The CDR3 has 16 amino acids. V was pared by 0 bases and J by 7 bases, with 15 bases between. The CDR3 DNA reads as TGTGCCAGCAGTTACTCCCAAACGGACACACGTGAAAAACTGTTTTTT. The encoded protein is CASSYSQTDTREKLFF.

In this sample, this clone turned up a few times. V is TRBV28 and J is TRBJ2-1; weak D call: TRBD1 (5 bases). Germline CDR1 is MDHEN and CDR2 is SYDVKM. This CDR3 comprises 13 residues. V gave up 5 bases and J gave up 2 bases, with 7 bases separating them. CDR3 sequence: CASSKTAYNEQFF. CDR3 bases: TGTGCCAGCAGTAAGACAGCCTACAATGAGCAGTTCTTC. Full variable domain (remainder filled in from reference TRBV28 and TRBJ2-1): DVKVTQSSRYLVKRTGEKVFLECVQDMDHENMFWYRQDPGLGLRLIYFSYDVKMKEKGDIPEGYSVSREKKERFSLILESASTNQTSMYLCASSKTAYNEQFFGPGTRLTVL.

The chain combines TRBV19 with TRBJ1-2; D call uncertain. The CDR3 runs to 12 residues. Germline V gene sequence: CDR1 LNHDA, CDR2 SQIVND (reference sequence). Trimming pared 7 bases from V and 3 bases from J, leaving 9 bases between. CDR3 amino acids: CASTRDYYGYTF. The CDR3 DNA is TGTGCCAGTACTCGGGATTACTATGGCTACACCTTC.

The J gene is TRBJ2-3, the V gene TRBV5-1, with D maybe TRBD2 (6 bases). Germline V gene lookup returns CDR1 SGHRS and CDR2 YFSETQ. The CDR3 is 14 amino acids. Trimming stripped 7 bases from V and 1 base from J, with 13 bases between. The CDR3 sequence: CASRDLAGTDTQYF. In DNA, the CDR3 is TGCGCCAGCCGGGACTTGGCTGGCACAGATACGCAGTATTTT.

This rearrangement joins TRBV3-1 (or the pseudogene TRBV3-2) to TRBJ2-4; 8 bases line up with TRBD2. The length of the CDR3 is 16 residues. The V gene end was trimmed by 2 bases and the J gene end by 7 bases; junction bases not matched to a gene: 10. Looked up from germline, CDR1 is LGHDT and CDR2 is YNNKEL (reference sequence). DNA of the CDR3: TGTGCCAGCAGCCAAATCCCGAGCGGGGGTGGGAACATTCAGTACTTC. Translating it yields CASSQIPSGGGNIQYF.

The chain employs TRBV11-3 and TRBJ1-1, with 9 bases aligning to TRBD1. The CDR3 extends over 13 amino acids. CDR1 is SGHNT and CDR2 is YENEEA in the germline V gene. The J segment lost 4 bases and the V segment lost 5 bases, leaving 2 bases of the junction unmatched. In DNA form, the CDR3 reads TGTGCCAGCAGCAGGACAGGGGTCACTGAAGCTTTCTTT. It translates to CASSRTGVTEAFF.

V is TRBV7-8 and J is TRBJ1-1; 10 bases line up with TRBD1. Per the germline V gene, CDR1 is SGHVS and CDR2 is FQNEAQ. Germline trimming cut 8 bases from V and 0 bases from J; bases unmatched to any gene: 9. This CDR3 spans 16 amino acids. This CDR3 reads CASLSDRGLMNTEAFF. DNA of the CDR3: TGTGCCAGCTTAAGTGACAGGGGGCTAATGAACACTGAAGCTTTCTTT.

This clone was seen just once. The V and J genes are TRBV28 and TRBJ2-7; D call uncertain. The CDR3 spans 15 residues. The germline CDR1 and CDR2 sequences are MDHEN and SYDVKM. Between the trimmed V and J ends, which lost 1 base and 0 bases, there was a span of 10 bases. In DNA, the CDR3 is TGTGCCAGCAGTTTATATGGCTCCCCCTCCTACGAGCAGTACTTC. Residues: CASSLYGSPSYEQYF.

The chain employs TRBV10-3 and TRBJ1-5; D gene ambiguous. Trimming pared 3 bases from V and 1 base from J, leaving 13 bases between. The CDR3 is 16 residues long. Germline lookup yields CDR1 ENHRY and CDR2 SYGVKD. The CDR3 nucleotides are TGTGCCATCAGTGAACGGGATGGGAACAGCAATCAGCCCCAGCATTTT. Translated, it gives CAISERDGNSNQPQHF.

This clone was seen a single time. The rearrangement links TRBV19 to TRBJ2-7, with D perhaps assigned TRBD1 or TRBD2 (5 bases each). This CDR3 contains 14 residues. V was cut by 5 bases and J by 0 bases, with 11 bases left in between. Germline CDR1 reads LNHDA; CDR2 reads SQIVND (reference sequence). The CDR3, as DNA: TGTGCCAGTAGTCCGGGACGGCGCTCCTACGAGCAGTACTTC. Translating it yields CASSPGRRSYEQYF.